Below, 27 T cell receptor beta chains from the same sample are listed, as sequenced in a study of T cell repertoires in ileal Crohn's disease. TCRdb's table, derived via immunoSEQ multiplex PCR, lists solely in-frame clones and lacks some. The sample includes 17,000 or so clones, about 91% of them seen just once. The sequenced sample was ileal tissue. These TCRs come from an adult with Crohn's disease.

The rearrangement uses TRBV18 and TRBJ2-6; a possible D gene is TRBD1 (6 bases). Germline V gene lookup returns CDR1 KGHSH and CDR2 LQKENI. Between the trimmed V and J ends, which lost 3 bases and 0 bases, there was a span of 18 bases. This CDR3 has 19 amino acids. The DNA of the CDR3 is TGTGCCAGCTCACCCAGAGAGGGGGATCCCAACTCTGGGGCCAACGTCCTGACTTTC. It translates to CASSPREGDPNSGANVLTF.

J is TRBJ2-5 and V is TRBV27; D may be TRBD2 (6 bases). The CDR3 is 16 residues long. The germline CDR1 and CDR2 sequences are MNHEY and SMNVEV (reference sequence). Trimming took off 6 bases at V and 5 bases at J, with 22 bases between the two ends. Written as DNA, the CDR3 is TGTGCCAGCAGCCTCGCGAGGGACTTGGTCACGGAGACCCAGTACTTC. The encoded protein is CASSLARDLVTETQYF.

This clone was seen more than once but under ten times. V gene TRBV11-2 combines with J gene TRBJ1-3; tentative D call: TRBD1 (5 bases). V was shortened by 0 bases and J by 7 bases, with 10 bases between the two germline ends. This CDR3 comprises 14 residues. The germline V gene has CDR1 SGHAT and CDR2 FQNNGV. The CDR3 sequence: CASSLDPGWNTIYF. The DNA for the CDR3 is TGTGCCAGCAGCTTAGATCCAGGGTGGAACACCATATATTTT.

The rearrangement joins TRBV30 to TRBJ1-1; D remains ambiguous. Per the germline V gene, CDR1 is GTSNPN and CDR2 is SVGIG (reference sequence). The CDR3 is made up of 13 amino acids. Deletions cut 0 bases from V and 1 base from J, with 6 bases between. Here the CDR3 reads CAWSVRGNTEAFF. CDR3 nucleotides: TGTGCCTGGAGTGTACGAGGGAACACTGAAGCTTTCTTT.

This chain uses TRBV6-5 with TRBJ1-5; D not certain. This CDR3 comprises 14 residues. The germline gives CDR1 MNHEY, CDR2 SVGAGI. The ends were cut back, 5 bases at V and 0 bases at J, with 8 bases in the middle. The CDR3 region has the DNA TGTGCCAGCAGTACAGCCAATAGCAATCAGCCCCAGCATTTT. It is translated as CASSTANSNQPQHF.

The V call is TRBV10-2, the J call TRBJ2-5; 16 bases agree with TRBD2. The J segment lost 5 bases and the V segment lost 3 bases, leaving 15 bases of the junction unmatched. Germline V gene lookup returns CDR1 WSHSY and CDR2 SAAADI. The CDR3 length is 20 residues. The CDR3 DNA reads TGCGCCAGCAGTGACCCCTCCGGGACTAGCGGGAGGGGGGGTAGGGAGACCCAGTACTTC. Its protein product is CASSDPSGTSGRGGRETQYF.

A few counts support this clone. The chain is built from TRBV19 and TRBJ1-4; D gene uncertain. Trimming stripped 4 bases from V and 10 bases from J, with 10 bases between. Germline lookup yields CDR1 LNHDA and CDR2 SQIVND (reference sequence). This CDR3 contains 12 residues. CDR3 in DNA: TGTGCCAGTAGTAGGGGAGTCGGAAAACTGTTTTTT. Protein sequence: CASSRGVGKLFF.

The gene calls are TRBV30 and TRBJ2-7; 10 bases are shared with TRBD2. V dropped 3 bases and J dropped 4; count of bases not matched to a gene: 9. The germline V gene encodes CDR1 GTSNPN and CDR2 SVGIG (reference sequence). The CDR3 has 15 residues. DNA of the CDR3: TGTGCCTGGAGCCGCGCTAGCGGGAGAGGGTACGAGCAGTACTTC. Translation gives CAWSRASGRGYEQYF.

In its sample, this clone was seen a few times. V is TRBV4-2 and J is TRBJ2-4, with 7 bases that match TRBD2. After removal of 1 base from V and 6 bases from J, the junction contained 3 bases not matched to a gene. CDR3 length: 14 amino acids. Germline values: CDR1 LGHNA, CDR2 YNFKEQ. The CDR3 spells CASSQGSSGNIQYF. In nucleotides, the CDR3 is TGTGCCAGCAGCCAAGGTTCTAGCGGAAACATTCAGTACTTC.

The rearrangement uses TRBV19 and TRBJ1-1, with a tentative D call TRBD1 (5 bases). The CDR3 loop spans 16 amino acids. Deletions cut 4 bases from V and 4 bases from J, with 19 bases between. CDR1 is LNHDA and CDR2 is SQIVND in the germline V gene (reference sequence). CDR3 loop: CASSTTSGGRVTEAFF. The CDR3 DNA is TGTGCCAGTAGTACCACTTCCGGGGGACGGGTCACTGAAGCTTTCTTT.

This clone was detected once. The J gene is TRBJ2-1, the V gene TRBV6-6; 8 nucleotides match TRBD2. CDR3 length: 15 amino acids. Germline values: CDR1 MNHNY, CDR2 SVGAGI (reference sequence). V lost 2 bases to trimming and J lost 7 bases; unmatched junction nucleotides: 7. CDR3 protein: CASSYEAGVRNEQFF. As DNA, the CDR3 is TGTGCCAGCAGTTACGAAGCGGGAGTAAGGAATGAGCAGTTCTTC.

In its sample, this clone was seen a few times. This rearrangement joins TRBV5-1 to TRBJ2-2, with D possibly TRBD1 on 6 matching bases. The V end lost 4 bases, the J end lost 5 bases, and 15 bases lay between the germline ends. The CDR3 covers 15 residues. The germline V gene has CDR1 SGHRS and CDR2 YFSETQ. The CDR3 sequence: CASSEQGPRTGELFF. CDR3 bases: TGCGCCAGCAGCGAACAGGGACCCAGGACCGGGGAGCTGTTTTTT.

The CDR3 nucleotides read TGCAGCAGCCTGAGAGGAGGGACCGGGGAGCTGTTTTTT. This gives the protein CSSLRGGTGELFF. This sequence joins TRBV29-1 and TRBJ2-2, with D tentatively TRBD2 (6 bases). The CDR3 extends over 13 amino acids. Deletions cut 8 bases from V and 5 bases from J, with 15 bases between. CDR1 and CDR2 from the germline V gene are SQVTM and ANQGSEA.

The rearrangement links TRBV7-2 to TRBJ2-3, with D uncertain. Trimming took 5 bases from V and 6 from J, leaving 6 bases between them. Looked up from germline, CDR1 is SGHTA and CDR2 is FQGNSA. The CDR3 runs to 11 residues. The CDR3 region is CASSAWDTQYF. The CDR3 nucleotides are TGTGCCAGCAGCGCGTGGGATACGCAGTATTTT.

CDR3 in amino acids: CASSAGTGPQNTGELFF. Written as DNA, the CDR3 is TGTGCCAGCAGCGCTGGGACAGGCCCGCAAAACACCGGGGAGCTGTTTTTT. The chain has TRBV5-6 and TRBJ2-2; 8 nucleotides match TRBD1. Per the germline V gene, CDR1 is SGHDT and CDR2 is YYEEEE. The CDR3 spans 17 residues. The V gene end was trimmed by 4 bases and the J gene end by 2 bases; junction bases not matched to a gene: 10.

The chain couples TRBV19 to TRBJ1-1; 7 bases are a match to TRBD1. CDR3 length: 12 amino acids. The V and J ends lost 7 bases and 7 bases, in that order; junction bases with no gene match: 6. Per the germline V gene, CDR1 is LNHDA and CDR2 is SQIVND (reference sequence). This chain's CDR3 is CASIGDSYEAFF. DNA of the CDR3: TGTGCCAGTATCGGGGACAGTTATGAAGCTTTCTTT. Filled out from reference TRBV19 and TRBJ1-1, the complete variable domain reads DGGITQSPKYLFRKEGQNVTLSCEQNLNHDAMYWYRQDPGQGLRLIYYSQIVNDFQKGDIAEGYSVSREKKESFPLTVTSAQKNPTAFYLCASIGDSYEAFFGQGTRLTVV.

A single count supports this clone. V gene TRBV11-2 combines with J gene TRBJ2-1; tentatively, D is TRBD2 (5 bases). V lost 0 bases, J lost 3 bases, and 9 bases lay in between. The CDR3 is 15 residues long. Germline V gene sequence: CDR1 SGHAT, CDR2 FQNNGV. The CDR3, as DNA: TGTGCCAGCAGCTTAGATGCTAGCAGCTACAATGAGCAGTTCTTC. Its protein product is CASSLDASSYNEQFF.

The chain's CDR3 is CASSLDRESRAFF. The CDR3 DNA is TGTGCCAGCTCACTGGACAGGGAAAGTAGAGCTTTCTTT. V usage is TRBV18 and J usage is TRBJ1-1, with 8 bases that match TRBD1. Germline CDR1 is KGHSH and CDR2 is LQKENI. J lost 10 bases, V lost 4 bases, and 8 bases had no gene match. This CDR3 contains 13 residues.

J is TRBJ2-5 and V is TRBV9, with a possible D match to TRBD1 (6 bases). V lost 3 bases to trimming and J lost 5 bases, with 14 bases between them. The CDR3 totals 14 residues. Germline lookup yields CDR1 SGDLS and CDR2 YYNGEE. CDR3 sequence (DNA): TGTGCCAGCAGCGAAAACGACAGGAGGGAGACCCAGTACTTC. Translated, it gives CASSENDRRETQYF.

CDR3 residues: CASSLASGGNEQYF. CDR3 bases: TGTGCCAGCAGCTTGGCCTCAGGGGGCAACGAGCAGTACTTC. The rearrangement joins TRBV5-4 to TRBJ2-7, with TRBD1 matching 8 bases. The CDR3 runs to 14 residues. Germline assignment: CDR1 SGHNT and CDR2 YYREEE (reference sequence). The V and J ends lost 0 bases and 5 bases, in that order; junction bases with no gene match: 4.

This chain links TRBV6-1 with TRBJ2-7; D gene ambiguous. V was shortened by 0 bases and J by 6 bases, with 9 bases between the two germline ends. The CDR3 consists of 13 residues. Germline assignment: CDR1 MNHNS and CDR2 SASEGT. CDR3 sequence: CASSEAFGSEQYF. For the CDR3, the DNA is TGTGCCAGCAGTGAAGCGTTTGGCTCCGAGCAGTACTTC.

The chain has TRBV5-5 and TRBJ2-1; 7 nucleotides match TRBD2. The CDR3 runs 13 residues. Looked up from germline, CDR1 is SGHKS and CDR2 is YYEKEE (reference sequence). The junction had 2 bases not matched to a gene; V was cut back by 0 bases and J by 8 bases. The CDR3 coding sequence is TGTGCCAGCAGCTTGGCCCGGGAGGATGAGCAGTTCTTC. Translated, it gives CASSLAREDEQFF.

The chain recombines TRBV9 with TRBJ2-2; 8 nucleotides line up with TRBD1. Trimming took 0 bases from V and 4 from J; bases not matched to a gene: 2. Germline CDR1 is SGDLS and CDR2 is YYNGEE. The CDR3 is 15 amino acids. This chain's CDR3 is CASSVAQGGTGELFF. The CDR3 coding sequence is TGTGCCAGCAGCGTAGCACAGGGGGGCACCGGGGAGCTGTTTTTT.

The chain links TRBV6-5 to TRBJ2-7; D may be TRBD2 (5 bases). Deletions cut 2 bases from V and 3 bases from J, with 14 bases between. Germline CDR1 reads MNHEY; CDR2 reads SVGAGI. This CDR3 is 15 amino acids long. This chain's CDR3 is CASSYSGPQHYEQYF. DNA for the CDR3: TGTGCCAGCAGTTACAGCGGACCCCAGCACTACGAGCAGTACTTC.

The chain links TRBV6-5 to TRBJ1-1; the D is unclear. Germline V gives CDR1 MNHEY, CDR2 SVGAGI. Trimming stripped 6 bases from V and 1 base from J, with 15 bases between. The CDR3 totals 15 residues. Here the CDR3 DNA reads TGTGCCAGCAGCCGGGCCCCCCGGGGGAACACTGAAGCTTTCTTT. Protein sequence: CASSRAPRGNTEAFF.

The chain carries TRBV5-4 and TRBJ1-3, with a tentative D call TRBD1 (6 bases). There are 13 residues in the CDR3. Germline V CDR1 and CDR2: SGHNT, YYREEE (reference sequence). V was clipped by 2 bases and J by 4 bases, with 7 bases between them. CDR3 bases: TGTGCCAGCAGCTTCGGACAGGGAAACACCATATATTTT. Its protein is CASSFGQGNTIYF.

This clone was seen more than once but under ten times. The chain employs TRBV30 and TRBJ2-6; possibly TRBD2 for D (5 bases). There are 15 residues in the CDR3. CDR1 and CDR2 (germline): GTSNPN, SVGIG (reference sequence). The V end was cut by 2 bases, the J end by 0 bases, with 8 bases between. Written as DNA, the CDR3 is TGTGCCTGGAGTTTACTAGGCTCTGGGGCCAACGTCCTGACTTTC. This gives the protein CAWSLLGSGANVLTF.